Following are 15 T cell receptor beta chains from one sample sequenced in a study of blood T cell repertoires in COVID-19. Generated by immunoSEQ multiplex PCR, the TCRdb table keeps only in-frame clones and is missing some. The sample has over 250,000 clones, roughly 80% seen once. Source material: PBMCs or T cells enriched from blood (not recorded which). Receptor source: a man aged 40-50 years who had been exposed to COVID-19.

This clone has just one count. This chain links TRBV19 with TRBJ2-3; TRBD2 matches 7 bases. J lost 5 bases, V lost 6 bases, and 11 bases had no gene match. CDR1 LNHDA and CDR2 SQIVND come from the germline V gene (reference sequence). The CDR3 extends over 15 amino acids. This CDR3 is CASRLTETSVDTQYF. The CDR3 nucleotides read TGTGCCAGTAGGCTTACGGAAACTAGCGTAGATACGCAGTATTTT.

The CDR3 loop is CASSGGGPYTGNTIYF. CDR3 in DNA: TGTGCCAGCAGCGGCGGGGGGCCATACACCGGGAACACCATATATTTT. This sequence joins TRBV9 and TRBJ1-3; possibly TRBD1 for D (6 bases). V dropped 3 bases and J dropped 7 bases, with 20 bases sitting between them. This CDR3 region has 16 residues. Germline V gives CDR1 SGDLS, CDR2 YYNGEE. Variable domain in full (rest from reference TRBV9 and TRBJ1-3): DSGVTQTPKHLITATGQRVTLRCSPRSGDLSVYWYQQSLDQGLQFLIQYYNGEERAKGNILERFSAQQFPDLHSELNLSSLELGDSALYFCASSGGGPYTGNTIYFGEGSWLTVV.

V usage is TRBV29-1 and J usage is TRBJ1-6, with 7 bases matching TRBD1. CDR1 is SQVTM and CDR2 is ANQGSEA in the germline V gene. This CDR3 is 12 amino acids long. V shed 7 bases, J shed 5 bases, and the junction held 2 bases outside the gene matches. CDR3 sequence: CSAGTDNSPLHF. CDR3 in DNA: TGCAGCGCCGGGACAGATAATTCACCCCTCCACTTT.

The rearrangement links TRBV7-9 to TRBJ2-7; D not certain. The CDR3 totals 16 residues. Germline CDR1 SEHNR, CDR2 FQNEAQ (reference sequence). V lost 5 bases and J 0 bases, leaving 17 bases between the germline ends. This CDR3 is CASSPPPYENSYEQYF. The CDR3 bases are TGTGCCAGCAGCCCACCCCCTTACGAGAACTCCTACGAGCAGTACTTC.

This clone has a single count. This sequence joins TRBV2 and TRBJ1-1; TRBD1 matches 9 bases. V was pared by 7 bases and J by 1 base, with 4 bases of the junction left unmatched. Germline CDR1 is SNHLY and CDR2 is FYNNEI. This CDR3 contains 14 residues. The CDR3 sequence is CASKTGGWNTEAFF. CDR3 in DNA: TGTGCCAGCAAGACAGGGGGGTGGAACACTGAAGCTTTCTTT.

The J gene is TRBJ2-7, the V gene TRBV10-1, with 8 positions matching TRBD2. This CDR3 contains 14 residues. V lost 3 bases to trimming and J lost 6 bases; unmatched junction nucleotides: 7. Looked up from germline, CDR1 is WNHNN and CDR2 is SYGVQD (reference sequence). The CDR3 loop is CASSDTSGRSEQYF. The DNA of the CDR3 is TGCGCCAGCAGTGACACTAGCGGTCGCTCCGAGCAGTACTTC.

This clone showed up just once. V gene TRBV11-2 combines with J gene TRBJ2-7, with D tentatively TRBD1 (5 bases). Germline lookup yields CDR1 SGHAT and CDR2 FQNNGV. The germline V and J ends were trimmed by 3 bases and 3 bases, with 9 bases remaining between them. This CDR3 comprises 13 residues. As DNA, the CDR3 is TGTGCCAGCAGCTTGACAGATAACTACGAGCAGTACTTC. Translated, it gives CASSLTDNYEQYF.

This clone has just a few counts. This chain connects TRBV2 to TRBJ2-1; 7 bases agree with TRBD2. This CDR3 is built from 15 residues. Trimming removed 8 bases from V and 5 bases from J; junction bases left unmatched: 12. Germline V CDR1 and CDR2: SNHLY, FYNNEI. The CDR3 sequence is CASAPLLAVNNEQFF. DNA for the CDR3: TGTGCCAGCGCCCCGCTGCTAGCGGTCAACAATGAGCAGTTCTTC.

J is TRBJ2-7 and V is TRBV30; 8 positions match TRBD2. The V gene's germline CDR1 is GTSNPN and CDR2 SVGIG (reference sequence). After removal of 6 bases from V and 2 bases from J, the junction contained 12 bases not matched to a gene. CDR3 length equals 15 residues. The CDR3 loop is CACHRLAGGPYEQYF. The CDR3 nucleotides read TGTGCCTGTCATCGTTTGGCGGGAGGTCCCTACGAGCAGTACTTC. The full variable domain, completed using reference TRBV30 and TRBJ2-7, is SQTIHQWPATLVQPVGSPLSLECTVEGTSNPNLYWYRQAAGRGLQLLFYSVGIGQISSEVPQNLSASRPQDRQFILSSKKLLLSDSGFYLCACHRLAGGPYEQYFGPGTRLTVT.

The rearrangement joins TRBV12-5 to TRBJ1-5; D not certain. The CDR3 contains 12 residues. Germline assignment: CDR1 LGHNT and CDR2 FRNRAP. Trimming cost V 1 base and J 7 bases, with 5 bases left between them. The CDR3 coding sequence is TGTGCTAGTGGTTTGGACAGCCAGCCCCAGCATTTT. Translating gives CASGLDSQPQHF.

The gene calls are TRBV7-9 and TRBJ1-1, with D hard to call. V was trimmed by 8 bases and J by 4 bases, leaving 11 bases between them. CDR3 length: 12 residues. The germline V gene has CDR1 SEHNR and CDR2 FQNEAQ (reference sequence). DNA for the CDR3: TGTGCCAGCGTAGGCGGCGGCACTGAAGCTTTCTTT. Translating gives CASVGGGTEAFF.

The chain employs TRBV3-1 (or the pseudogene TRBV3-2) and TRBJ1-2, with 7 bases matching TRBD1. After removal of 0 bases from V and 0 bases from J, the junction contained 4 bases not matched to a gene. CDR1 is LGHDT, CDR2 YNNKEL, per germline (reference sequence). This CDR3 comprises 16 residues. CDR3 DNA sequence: TGTGCCAGCAGCCAAGATTTGGGACAGACTAACTATGGCTACACCTTC. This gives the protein CASSQDLGQTNYGYTF.

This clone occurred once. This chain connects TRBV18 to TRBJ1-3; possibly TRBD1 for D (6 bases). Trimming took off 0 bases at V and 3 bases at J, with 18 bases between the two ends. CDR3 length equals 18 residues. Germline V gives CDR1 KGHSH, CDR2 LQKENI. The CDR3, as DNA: TGTGCCAGCTCACCACCGTCGTCTGGACAGATCATTGGAAACACCATATATTTT. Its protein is CASSPPSSGQIIGNTIYF.

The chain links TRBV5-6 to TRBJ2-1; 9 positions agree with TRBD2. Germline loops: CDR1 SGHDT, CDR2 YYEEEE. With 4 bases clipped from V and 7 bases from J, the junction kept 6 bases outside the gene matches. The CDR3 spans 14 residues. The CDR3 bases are TGTGCCAGCAGCAATAGCGGGAGCCCTAATGAGCAGTTCTTC. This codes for CASSNSGSPNEQFF. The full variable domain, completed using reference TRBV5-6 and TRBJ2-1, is DAGVTQSPTHLIKTRGQQVTLRCSPKSGHDTVSWYQQALGQGPQFIFQYYEEEERQRGNFPDRFSGHQFPNYSSELNVNALLLGDSALYLCASSNSGSPNEQFFGPGTRLTVL.

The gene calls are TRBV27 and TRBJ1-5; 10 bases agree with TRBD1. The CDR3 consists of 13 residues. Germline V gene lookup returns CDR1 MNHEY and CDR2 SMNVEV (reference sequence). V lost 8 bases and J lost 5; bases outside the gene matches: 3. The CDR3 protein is CASGQGVDQPQHF. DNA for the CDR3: TGTGCCAGCGGACAGGGGGTCGATCAGCCCCAGCATTTT.